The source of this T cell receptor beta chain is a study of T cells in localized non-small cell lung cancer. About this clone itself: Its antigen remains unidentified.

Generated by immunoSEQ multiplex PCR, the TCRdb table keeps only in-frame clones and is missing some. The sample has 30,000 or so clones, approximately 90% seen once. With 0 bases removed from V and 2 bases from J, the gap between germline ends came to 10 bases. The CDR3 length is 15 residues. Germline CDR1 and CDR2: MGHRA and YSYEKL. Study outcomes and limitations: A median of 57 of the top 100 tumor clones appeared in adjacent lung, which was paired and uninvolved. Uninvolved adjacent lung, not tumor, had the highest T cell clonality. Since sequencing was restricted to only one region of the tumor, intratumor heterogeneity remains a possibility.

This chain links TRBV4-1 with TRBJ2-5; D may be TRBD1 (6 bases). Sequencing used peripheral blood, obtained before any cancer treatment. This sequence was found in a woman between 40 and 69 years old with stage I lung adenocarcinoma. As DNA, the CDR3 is TGCGCCAGCAGCCAAGACGAAGGACAGCAAGAGACCCAGTACTTC. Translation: CASSQDEGQQETQYF.